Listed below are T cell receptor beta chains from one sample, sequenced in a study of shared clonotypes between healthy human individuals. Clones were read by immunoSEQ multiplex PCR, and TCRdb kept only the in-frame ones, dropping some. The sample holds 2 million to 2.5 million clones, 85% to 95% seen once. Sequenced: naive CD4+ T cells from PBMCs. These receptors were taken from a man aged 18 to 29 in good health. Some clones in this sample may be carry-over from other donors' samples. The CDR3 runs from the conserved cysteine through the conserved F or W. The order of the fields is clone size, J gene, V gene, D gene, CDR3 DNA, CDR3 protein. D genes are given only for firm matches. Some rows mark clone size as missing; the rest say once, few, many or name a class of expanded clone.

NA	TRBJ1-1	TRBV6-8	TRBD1	TGTGCCAGCAGTTACTCGGTCCCCACAGGGGGCTGGGTTACTGAAGCTTTCTTT	CASSYSVPTGGWVTEAFF
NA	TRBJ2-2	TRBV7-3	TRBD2	TGTGCCAGCAGCTTAATGCCTAGCGGAGGGCCTGGGGAGCTGTTTTTT	CASSLMPSGGPGELFF
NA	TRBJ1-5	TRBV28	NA	TGTGCCAGCAGTCTCGCGGGGTCAGGGAGAGGTCAGCCCCAGCATTTT	CASSLAGSGRGQPQHF
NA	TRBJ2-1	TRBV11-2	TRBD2	TGTGCCAGCAGCTTTGGGACTAACCAACACAATGAGCAGTTCTTC	CASSFGTNQHNEQFF
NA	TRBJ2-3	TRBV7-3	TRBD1	TGTGCCAGCAGCTCAAGGACAGGAAAAAGCACAGATACGCAGTATTTT	CASSSRTGKSTDTQYF
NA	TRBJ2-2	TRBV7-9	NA	TGTGCCAGCAGCTTAGTTTTAAACACCGGGGAGCTGTTTTTT	CASSLVLNTGELFF
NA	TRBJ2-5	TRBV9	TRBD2	TGTGCCATAATCAAAGGAGGGAGGGCCGCTGAGACCCAGTACTTC	CAIIKGGRAAETQYF
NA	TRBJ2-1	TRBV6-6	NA	TGTGCCAGCAGTGGAAAGGGGGGGTCCTACAATGAGCAGTTCTTC	CASSGKGGSYNEQFF
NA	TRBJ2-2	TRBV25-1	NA	TGTGCCGGCAGTGCGATGGGACAGAACACCGGGGAGCTGTTTTTT	CAGSAMGQNTGELFF
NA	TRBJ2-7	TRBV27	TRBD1	TGTGCCAGCAGTTTTGCCAGGGGGCTCTACGAGCAGTACTTC	CASSFARGLYEQYF
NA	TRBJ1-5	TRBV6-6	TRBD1	TGTGCCAGCAGAAACCCGGGACAGGGGAATCAGCCCCAGCATTTT	CASRNPGQGNQPQHF
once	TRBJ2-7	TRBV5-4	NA	TGTGCCAGCAGCTTGCAGGGCGACTCCTACGAGCAGTACTTC	CASSLQGDSYEQYF
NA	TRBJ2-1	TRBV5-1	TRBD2	TGCGCCAGCAGCTTGGCGGGAGGGAGCTCCTACAATGAGCAGTTCTTC	CASSLAGGSSYNEQFF
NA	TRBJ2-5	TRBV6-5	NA	TGTGCCAGCAGTCCTGACAGGATCCAAGAGACCCAGTACTTC	CASSPDRIQETQYF
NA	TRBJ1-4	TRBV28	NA	TGTGCCAGCGAGGACTTGCTGAGAAAACTGTTTTTT	CASEDLLRKLFF
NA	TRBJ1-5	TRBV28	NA	TGTGCCAGCAGTTTGGGCAATCAGCCCCAGCATTTT	CASSLGNQPQHF
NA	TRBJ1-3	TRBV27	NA	TGTGCCAGCAGTCCGTTGACGGCGGGGGGAAACACCATATATTTT	CASSPLTAGGNTIYF
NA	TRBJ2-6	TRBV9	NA	TGTGCCAGCAGCGAGCGACAGCTTCTAGCTGGGGCCAACGTCCTGACTTTC	CASSERQLLAGANVLTF
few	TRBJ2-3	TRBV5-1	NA	TGCGCCAGCAGCTCGGACACAGATACGCAGTATTTT	CASSSDTDTQYF
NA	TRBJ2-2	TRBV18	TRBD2	TGTGCCAGCTCACCCCCGGGACTAGCGTTCACCGGGGAGCTGTTTTTT	CASSPPGLAFTGELFF
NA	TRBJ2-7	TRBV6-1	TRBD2	TGTGCCAGCGAGATCCTAGCGGGAGTTTCGGAGGAGCAGTACTTC	CASEILAGVSEEQYF
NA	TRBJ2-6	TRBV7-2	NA	TGTGCCAGCAGCTTCCAGGGCCCTGGGGCCAACGTCCTGACTTTC	CASSFQGPGANVLTF
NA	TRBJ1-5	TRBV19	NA	TGTGCCAGTTCGTCTTTAGGGGAGGGCAATCAGCCCCAGCATTTT	CASSSLGEGNQPQHF
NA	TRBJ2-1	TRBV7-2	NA	TGTGCCAGCAGCTTCTTACAGGGTCCCCCAGGCGATGAGCAGTTCTTC	CASSFLQGPPGDEQFF
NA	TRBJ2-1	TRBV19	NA	TGTGCCAGTCTCGGGCGTAAAAGTGAGCAGTTCTTC	CASLGRKSEQFF
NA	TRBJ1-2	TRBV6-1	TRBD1	TGTGCCAGCAGGACCGACAGGGTGTTCTATGGCTACACCTTC	CASRTDRVFYGYTF
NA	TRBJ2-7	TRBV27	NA	TGTGCCAGCAGTTCCGACTCCGGCGCCTACGAGCAGTACTTC	CASSSDSGAYEQYF
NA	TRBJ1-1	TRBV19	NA	TGTGCCAGTAGTTATCAGCTGAACACTGAAGCTTTCTTT	CASSYQLNTEAFF
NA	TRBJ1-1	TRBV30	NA	TGTGCCTGGAGACGGGAAAGGAACACTGAAGCTTTCTTT	CAWRRERNTEAFF
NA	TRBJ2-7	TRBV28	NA	TGTGCCAGCAGTTTATTGGGCTCCTACGAGCAGTACTTC	CASSLLGSYEQYF
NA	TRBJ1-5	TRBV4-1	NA	TGCGCCAGCAGCCAAGCGGGCCGGGGCAATCAGCCCCAGCATTTT	CASSQAGRGNQPQHF
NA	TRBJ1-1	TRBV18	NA	TGTGCCAGCTCACCGGTTGGTGGCCAGACCACTGAAGCTTTCTTT	CASSPVGGQTTEAFF
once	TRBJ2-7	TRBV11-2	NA	TGTGCCAGCAGCTTAGAGGGCTTAAACGAGCAGTACTTC	CASSLEGLNEQYF
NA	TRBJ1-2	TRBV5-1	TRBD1	TGCGCCAGCAAGGACAGGGAAGGTGGTGGCTACACCTTC	CASKDREGGGYTF
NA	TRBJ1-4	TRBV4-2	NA	TGTGCCAGCAGCCCCAGCTACCCTTTGTTAAAACTGTTTTTT	CASSPSYPLLKLFF
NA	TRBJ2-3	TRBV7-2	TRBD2	TGTGCCAGCAGCCTAGCGGGCCTCACAGATACGCAGTATTTT	CASSLAGLTDTQYF
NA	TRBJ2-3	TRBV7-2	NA	TGTGCCAGTAGAGAATCCTCAGGTCCAGATACGCAGTATTTT	CASRESSGPDTQYF
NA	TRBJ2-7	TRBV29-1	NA	TGCAGCGGGGGCCGGGACATCTACGAGCAGTACTTC	CSGGRDIYEQYF
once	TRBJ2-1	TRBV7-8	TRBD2	TGTGCCAGCAGCCCACCCAGACTAGCGGGAAACAATGAGCAGTTCTTC	CASSPPRLAGNNEQFF
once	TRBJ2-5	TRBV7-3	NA	TGTGCCAGCAGCTTAGGTGGACATGAGGGGGAGACCCAGTACTTC	CASSLGGHEGETQYF
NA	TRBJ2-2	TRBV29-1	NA	TGCAGCGTTTCTGCCGACCTCACCGGGGAGCTGTTTTTT	CSVSADLTGELFF
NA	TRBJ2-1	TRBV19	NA	TGTGCCAGTAGTCTTACACGGGGGAAGAGTGAGCAGTTCTTC	CASSLTRGKSEQFF
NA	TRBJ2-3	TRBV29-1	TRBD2	TGCAGCGTTGAAATGGGACTAGCGGGAGGTACGCAGTATTTT	CSVEMGLAGGTQYF
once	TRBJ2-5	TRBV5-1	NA	TGCGCCAGCAGCTGGGGTGGGGGAGAAGAGACCCAGTACTTC	CASSWGGGEETQYF
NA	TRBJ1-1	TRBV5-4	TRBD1	TGTGCCATTCTTACCGGGACAGCGAACACTGAAGCTTTCTTT	CAILTGTANTEAFF
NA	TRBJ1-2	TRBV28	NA	TGTGCCAGCCAAACCGGCGGCACGGGGTTTGAAAGGTTGGGCTACACCTTC	CASQTGGTGFERLGYTF
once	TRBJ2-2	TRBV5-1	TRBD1	TGCGCCAGCAGCTTCCGCGCAGGGGGAGCCGGGGAGCTGTTTTTT	CASSFRAGGAGELFF
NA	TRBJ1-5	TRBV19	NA	TGTGCCAGTAGGGGGGCGCGGGCTAGCAATCAGCCCCAGCATTTT	CASRGARASNQPQHF
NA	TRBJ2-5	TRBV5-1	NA	TGCGCCAGCAGCTACCTTGGGGGTGGAGAGACCCAGTACTTC	CASSYLGGGETQYF
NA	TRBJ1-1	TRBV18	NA	TGTGCCAGCTCACCGAGGGAAAACAGAATGAACACTGAAGCTTTCTTT	CASSPRENRMNTEAFF
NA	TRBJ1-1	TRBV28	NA	TGTGCCAGCAGTTTAGCCACATTGGGGAACACTGAAGCTTTCTTT	CASSLATLGNTEAFF
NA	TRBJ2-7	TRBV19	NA	TGTGCCAGTAGTGATCAGGGTATAACGCCGGGCGAGCAGTACTTC	CASSDQGITPGEQYF
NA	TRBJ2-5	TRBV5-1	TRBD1	TGCGCCAGCAGCCCGGAGGACAGGGTGGAGACCCAGTACTTC	CASSPEDRVETQYF